A single sample is the source of the 4 T cell receptor beta chains below, sequenced in a study of T cell responses to AZD1222 COVID-19 vaccine. This table comes from immunoSEQ multiplex PCR, and its TCRdb copy is limited to in-frame clones, with some not included. The table has about 150,000 clones, about 87% seen once. The sequencing used peripheral blood, collected on day 0 of AZD1222 vaccination. The receptors stem from an adult in good health.

The sample holds a few counts of this clone. The chain joins TRBV10-1 to TRBJ1-3; D call uncertain. CDR1 is WNHNN, CDR2 SYGVQD, per germline (reference sequence). CDR3 length: 12 residues. V was pared by 4 bases and J by 4 bases, with 5 bases between. The CDR3 nucleotides are TGCGCCAGCAGTGTATCGGGAAACACCATATATTTT. As protein: CASSVSGNTIYF.

The chain recombines TRBV7-3 with TRBJ2-3; possibly TRBD2 for D (5 bases). CDR3 length: 15 residues. V lost 1 base, J lost 2 bases, and 10 bases lay in between. CDR1 SGHTA and CDR2 FQGTGA come from the germline V gene. CDR3 amino acids: CASSLRAVYTDTQYF. Written as DNA, the CDR3 is TGTGCCAGCAGCTTAAGAGCGGTGTACACAGATACGCAGTATTTT.

In this sample, this clone turned up once. V usage is TRBV20-1 and J usage is TRBJ1-3; unclear D gene. Trimming cost V 3 bases and J 0 bases, with 6 bases left between them. Germline-derived CDR1 and CDR2 are DFQATT and SNEGSKA (reference sequence). This CDR3 contains 13 residues. The CDR3 is CSASAYSGNTIYF. The CDR3 region has the DNA TGCAGTGCTAGTGCCTACTCTGGAAACACCATATATTTT.

V and J are TRBV6-5 and TRBJ2-7; weak D call: TRBD2 (6 bases). Between the trimmed V and J ends, which lost 2 bases and 2 bases, there was a span of 13 bases. Germline CDR1 reads MNHEY; CDR2 reads SVGAGI. This CDR3 region has 15 residues. CDR3 nucleotides: TGTGCCAGCAGTTACCGGGGGTTATCCACCTACGAGCAGTACTTC. Translating it yields CASSYRGLSTYEQYF.